Below are 25 T cell receptor beta chains sequenced from a single sample in a study of control samples from healthy donors and cancer patients. Clones were read by immunoSEQ multiplex PCR, and TCRdb kept only the in-frame ones, dropping some. The sample holds 100,000 to 150,000 clones, 80% to 95% seen once. The sequencing sample was made of blood. These receptors were taken from a woman between 50 and 59 years old in good health.

The gene calls are TRBV19 and TRBJ1-1; D remains unclear. Germline V gene lookup returns CDR1 LNHDA and CDR2 SQIVND (reference sequence). The length of the CDR3 is 18 residues. Trimming shortened V by 3 bases and J by 1 base, and 21 bases separated the two germline ends. In nucleotides, the CDR3 is TGTGCCAGTAGTATTCCCTCCAGTGGGATGAAAAGGAACACTGAAGCTTTCTTT. Translation: CASSIPSSGMKRNTEAFF. Based on the CDR3 plus reference TRBV19 and TRBJ1-1, the full variable domain is DGGITQSPKYLFRKEGQNVTLSCEQNLNHDAMYWYRQDPGQGLRLIYYSQIVNDFQKGDIAEGYSVSREKKESFPLTVTSAQKNPTAFYLCASSIPSSGMKRNTEAFFGQGTRLTVV.

The gene calls are TRBV5-1 and TRBJ1-4; the match to TRBD1 covers 11 bases. The CDR3 sequence is 15 residues long. Losses at the gene ends were 2 bases for V and 7 bases for J; bases not matched to a gene: 4. CDR1 is SGHRS and CDR2 is YFSETQ in the germline V gene. The CDR3 DNA sequence: TGCGCCAGCAGCTTAGGACAGGGGGCTGGTGAAAAACTGTTTTTT. Its protein is CASSLGQGAGEKLFF.

In its sample, this clone was seen once. The chain carries TRBV19 and TRBJ1-1, with TRBD1 matching 9 bases. V lost 3 bases to trimming and J lost 5 bases; unmatched junction nucleotides: 7. The CDR3 sequence is 15 residues long. Germline CDR1 reads LNHDA; CDR2 reads SQIVND (reference sequence). Here the CDR3 DNA reads TGTGCCAGTAGTATTACAGGGGGCGGCGGGACTGAAGCTTTCTTT. Translation gives CASSITGGGGTEAFF.

The chain uses TRBV24-1 and TRBJ1-2; possibly TRBD1 for D (5 bases). V was cut by 2 bases and J by 8 bases, with 14 bases left in between. The germline CDR1 and CDR2 sequences are KGHDR and SFDVKD. The CDR3 is 14 residues long. CDR3 DNA sequence: TGTGCCACCAGTGATTCCCGGGGGAACCAGGGCTACACCTTC. It specifies CATSDSRGNQGYTF.

V gene TRBV9 combines with J gene TRBJ2-3; D remains unclear. V shed 6 bases and J shed 3 bases, with 11 bases lying between them. Germline values: CDR1 SGDLS, CDR2 YYNGEE. This CDR3 has 13 residues. CDR3 sequence (DNA): TGTGCCAGCAACACGATAGGGACAGATACGCAGTATTTT. Translation: CASNTIGTDTQYF.

The genes are TRBV12-5 and TRBJ1-2, with 7 bases identical to TRBD1. Germline V CDR1 and CDR2: LGHNT, FRNRAP. The V gene end was trimmed by 2 bases and the J gene end by 6 bases; junction bases not matched to a gene: 6. CDR3 length: 14 residues. This chain's CDR3 is CASGLTNRGNGYTF. The CDR3, as DNA: TGTGCTAGTGGTTTGACGAACAGGGGAAATGGCTACACCTTC.

This chain joins TRBV6-6 and TRBJ2-5, with D possibly TRBD2 on 5 matching bases. The V gene's germline CDR1 is MNHNY and CDR2 SVGAGI (reference sequence). Between the trimmed V and J ends, which lost 7 bases and 0 bases, there was a span of 12 bases. This CDR3 region has 14 residues. As DNA, the CDR3 is TGTGCCAGCATAGGTAGCGTGTACCAAGAGACCCAGTACTTC. This gives the protein CASIGSVYQETQYF.

The chain links TRBV7-9 to TRBJ2-2; 8 positions agree with TRBD2. Germline-derived CDR1 and CDR2 are SEHNR and FQNEAQ (reference sequence). J lost 5 bases, V lost 1 base, and 0 bases had no gene match. The CDR3 sequence is 14 residues long. CDR3 nucleotide sequence: TGTGCCAGCAGCTTAGTAGCGGGGACCGGGGAGCTGTTTTTT. Its translation is CASSLVAGTGELFF.

The chain has TRBV2 and TRBJ2-7; possibly TRBD1 or TRBD2 for D (5 bases each). The germline V gene has CDR1 SNHLY and CDR2 FYNNEI. Trimming removed 5 bases from V and 2 bases from J, with 10 bases in between. CDR3 length: 13 amino acids. CDR3 residues: CASSRQGAYEQYF. The CDR3 DNA is TGTGCCAGCAGTCGGCAGGGAGCCTACGAGCAGTACTTC. Full variable domain (rest looked up from reference TRBV2 and TRBJ2-7): EPEVTQTPSHQVTQMGQEVILRCVPISNHLYFYWYRQILGQKVEFLVSFYNNEISEKSEIFDDQFSVERPDGSNFTLKIRSTKLEDSAMYFCASSRQGAYEQYFGPGTRLTVT.

This clone was seen a single time. The chain links TRBV5-6 to TRBJ1-3; D gene uncertain. The V end lost 2 bases, the J end lost 1 base, and 13 bases lay between the germline ends. The length of the CDR3 is 16 residues. Germline V gene lookup returns CDR1 SGHDT and CDR2 YYEEEE. The CDR3 is CASSLKILGSGNTIYF. CDR3 bases: TGTGCCAGCAGCTTAAAGATCCTGGGGTCTGGAAACACCATATATTTT.

The chain carries TRBV28 and TRBJ1-2; D unresolved. The CDR3 totals 14 residues. Trimming cost V 5 bases and J 4 bases, with 14 bases left between them. Germline V gene sequence: CDR1 MDHEN, CDR2 SYDVKM. CDR3 loop: CASSPPLGFYGYTF. CDR3 nucleotides: TGTGCCAGCAGTCCACCTTTAGGTTTCTATGGCTACACCTTC.

The chain links TRBV5-1 to TRBJ1-4; possible D gene TRBD1, 5 bases. The CDR3 has 17 residues. CDR1 and CDR2 (germline): SGHRS, YFSETQ. Trimming took off 0 bases at V and 1 base at J, with 13 bases between the two ends. The CDR3 DNA sequence: TGCGCCAGCAGCTTGGCTAGGGGCGAAGGAACTAATGAAAAACTGTTTTTT. The encoded protein is CASSLARGEGTNEKLFF. Combining the CDR3 with reference TRBV5-1 and TRBJ1-4 gives the whole variable domain KAGVTQTPRYLIKTRGQQVTLSCSPISGHRSVSWYQQTPGQGLQFLFEYFSETQRNKGNFPGRFSGRQFSNSRSEMNVSTLELGDSALYLCASSLARGEGTNEKLFFGSGTQLSVL.

This clone was seen a single time. The chain carries TRBV27 and TRBJ1-1; D call uncertain. CDR1 is MNHEY and CDR2 is SMNVEV in the germline V gene (reference sequence). The germline V and J ends were trimmed by 6 bases and 10 bases, with 6 bases remaining between them. This CDR3 is 9 amino acids long. DNA of the CDR3: TGTGCCAGCAGGCAAAGAGCTTTCTTT. Translating it yields CASRQRAFF.

This clone showed up just once. The V call is TRBV7-9, the J call TRBJ2-7; perhaps TRBD2 as D (5 bases). V lost 4 bases, J lost 0 bases, and 13 bases lay in between. Germline assignment: CDR1 SEHNR and CDR2 FQNEAQ (reference sequence). The CDR3 totals 15 residues. The DNA for the CDR3 is TGTGCCAGCAGCTCATTGGAGGTGTCCTCCTACGAGCAGTACTTC. This sequence encodes CASSSLEVSSYEQYF. Full variable domain (outside the CDR3, taken from reference TRBV7-9 and TRBJ2-7): DTGVSQNPRHKITKRGQNVTFRCDPISEHNRLYWYRQTLGQGPEFLTYFQNEAQLEKSRLLSDRFSAERPKGSFSTLEIQRTEQGDSAMYLCASSSLEVSSYEQYFGPGTRLTVT.

The genes are TRBV18 and TRBJ2-5; no clear D. The CDR3 spans 14 residues. Germline V gene lookup returns CDR1 KGHSH and CDR2 LQKENI. The V end was cut by 1 base, the J end by 5 bases, with 11 bases between. CDR3 loop: CASSPLPEVETQYF. DNA for the CDR3: TGTGCCAGCTCACCACTCCCAGAGGTGGAGACCCAGTACTTC.

The chain is built from TRBV5-4 and TRBJ2-3; D gene ambiguous. Germline V CDR1 and CDR2: SGHNT, YYREEE (reference sequence). The V end lost 4 bases, the J end lost 2 bases, and 17 bases lay between the germline ends. This CDR3 comprises 16 residues. The CDR3 nucleotides read TGTGCCAGCAGCACCCGCTCTATAGCCCTCACAGATACGCAGTATTTT. Protein sequence: CASSTRSIALTDTQYF.

The chain combines TRBV2 with TRBJ2-7, with 9 positions matching TRBD1. Germline V gene sequence: CDR1 SNHLY, CDR2 FYNNEI. The CDR3 totals 17 residues. The V gene end was trimmed by 6 bases and the J gene end by 4 bases; junction bases not matched to a gene: 16. DNA for the CDR3: TGTGCCAGCAGGGCAGGGACCGGGACAGGGATGTTATACGAGCAGTACTTC. As protein: CASRAGTGTGMLYEQYF.

V usage is TRBV13 and J usage is TRBJ2-4, with 8 bases lining up with TRBD1. V lost 4 bases, J lost 8 bases, and 7 bases stayed unmatched. From germline, CDR1 is PRHDT and CDR2 FYEKMQ (reference sequence). The CDR3 runs to 14 residues. This chain's CDR3 is CASSSIRQGHIQYF. DNA for the CDR3: TGTGCCAGCAGCTCCATTAGACAGGGGCACATTCAGTACTTC.

This chain joins TRBV4-1 and TRBJ2-1, with unresolved D. The CDR3 is 15 residues long. V gave up 0 bases and J gave up 1 base, with 7 bases separating them. CDR1 and CDR2 from the germline V gene are MGHRA and YSYEKL. This chain's CDR3 is CASSQELRSYNEQFF. The CDR3 DNA sequence: TGCGCCAGCAGCCAAGAGCTACGGTCCTACAATGAGCAGTTCTTC.

The CDR3 sequence: CASSLVRSGRSTLYNEQFF. The CDR3, as DNA: TGTGCCAGCAGCTTAGTAAGATCGGGGAGGTCTACCCTTTACAATGAGCAGTTCTTC. This chain connects TRBV7-8 to TRBJ2-1, with a weak D call TRBD2 (6 bases). The CDR3 extends over 19 amino acids. Trimming pared 1 base from V and 4 bases from J, leaving 23 bases between. Germline CDR1 is SGHVS and CDR2 is FQNEAQ.

In this sample, this clone turned up a few times. The chain uses TRBV28 and TRBJ1-5; the match to TRBD1 covers 10 bases. Unmatched junction bases numbered 5, after V lost 5 bases and J lost 1 base. This CDR3 is built from 16 residues. Germline assignment: CDR1 MDHEN and CDR2 SYDVKM. In nucleotides, the CDR3 is TGTGCCAGCAGTCCCCCGGGACAGGGGAGCAATCAGCCCCAGCATTTT. It encodes CASSPPGQGSNQPQHF.

The chain is built from TRBV30 and TRBJ1-5; 8 nucleotides agree with TRBD1. Losses at the gene ends were 0 bases for V and 1 base for J; bases not matched to a gene: 5. CDR1 and CDR2 (germline): GTSNPN, SVGIG (reference sequence). There are 16 residues in the CDR3. The CDR3 nucleotides are TGTGCCTGGAGTGTAGCAGGGGGCAGGAGCAATCAGCCCCAGCATTTT. Translated: CAWSVAGGRSNQPQHF. Variable domain in full (rest from reference TRBV30 and TRBJ1-5): SQTIHQWPATLVQPVGSPLSLECTVEGTSNPNLYWYRQAAGRGLQLLFYSVGIGQISSEVPQNLSASRPQDRQFILSSKKLLLSDSGFYLCAWSVAGGRSNQPQHFGDGTRLSIL.

V gene TRBV24-1 combines with J gene TRBJ1-2; a weak D match, TRBD1 (6 bases). V was pared by 4 bases and J by 6 bases, with 17 bases between. Germline lookup yields CDR1 KGHDR and CDR2 SFDVKD. This CDR3 contains 15 residues. CDR3 sequence reads: CATSDNRESTNGYTF. The DNA for the CDR3 is TGTGCCACCAGTGACAACAGGGAATCGACTAATGGCTACACCTTC.

This chain uses TRBV24-1 with TRBJ2-2, with 8 bases fitting TRBD1. Germline V gene sequence: CDR1 KGHDR, CDR2 SFDVKD. CDR3 length: 15 residues. Trimming at V came to 0 bases and at J to 5 bases, leaving 1 base not matched to a gene. CDR3 amino acids: CATSDLQGATGELFF. The CDR3 DNA follows: TGTGCCACCAGTGATTTGCAGGGGGCTACCGGGGAGCTGTTTTTT.

V gene TRBV6-1 combines with J gene TRBJ1-2, with unresolved D. The CDR3 is made up of 13 amino acids. V was clipped by 0 bases and J by 6 bases, with 8 bases between them. The V gene's germline CDR1 is MNHNS and CDR2 SASEGT. CDR3 nucleotides: TGTGCCAGCAGTGAAGCGATGGCGGATGGCTACACCTTC. Encoded protein: CASSEAMADGYTF.